Only a few counts were recorded for the clone carrying this T cell receptor (beta chain). What it binds is not known. The sample comes from a study of beta chain features in type 1 diabetes. Findings and limits, study-wide: In every one of the four CD4+ subsets, TCRB CDR3s were moderately but significantly shorter in Type 1 diabetes patients.

The authors reverse transcribed all of the isolated RNA, so sequencing captured expressed TCRB transcripts. Assay used: immunoSEQ multiplex PCR; TCRdb lists only in-frame clones, some missing. The sample carries around 44,000 clones, about 51% recorded once. The CDR3 covers 15 residues. V lost 2 bases to trimming and J lost 6 bases; unmatched junction nucleotides: 4. Germline CDR1 reads SGDLS; CDR2 reads YYNGEE. The sample was Tregs from blood. This clonotype originated in a woman between 18 and 30 years old in good health. The rearrangement links TRBV9 to TRBJ1-6; 8 nucleotides align to TRBD1. CDR3 region: CASSVGTGGNSPLHF. The CDR3 coding sequence is TGTGCCAGCAGCGTCGGAACAGGGGGTAATTCACCCCTCCACTTT.